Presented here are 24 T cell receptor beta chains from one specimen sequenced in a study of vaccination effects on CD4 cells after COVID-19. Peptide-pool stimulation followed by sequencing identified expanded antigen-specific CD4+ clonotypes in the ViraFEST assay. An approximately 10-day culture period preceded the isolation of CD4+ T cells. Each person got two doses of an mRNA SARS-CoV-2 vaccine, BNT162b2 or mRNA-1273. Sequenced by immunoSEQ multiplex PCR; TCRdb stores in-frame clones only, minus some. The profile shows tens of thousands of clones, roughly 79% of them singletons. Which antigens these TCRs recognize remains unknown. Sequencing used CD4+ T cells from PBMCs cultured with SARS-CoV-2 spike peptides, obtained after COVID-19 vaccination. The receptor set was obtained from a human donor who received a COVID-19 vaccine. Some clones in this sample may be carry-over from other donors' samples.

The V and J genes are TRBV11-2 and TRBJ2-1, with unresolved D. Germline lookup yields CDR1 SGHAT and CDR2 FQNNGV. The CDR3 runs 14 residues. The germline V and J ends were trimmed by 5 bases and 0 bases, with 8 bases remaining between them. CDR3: CASSRQRSYNEQFF. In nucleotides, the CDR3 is TGTGCCAGCAGCCGCCAACGCTCCTACAATGAGCAGTTCTTC.

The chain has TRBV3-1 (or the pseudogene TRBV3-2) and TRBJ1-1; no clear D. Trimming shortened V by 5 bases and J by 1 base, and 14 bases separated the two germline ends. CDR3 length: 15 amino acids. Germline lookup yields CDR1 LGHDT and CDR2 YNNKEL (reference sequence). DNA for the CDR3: TGTGCCAGCAGCGCCGGGCCTTTTAGGAACACTGAAGCTTTCTTT. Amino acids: CASSAGPFRNTEAFF.

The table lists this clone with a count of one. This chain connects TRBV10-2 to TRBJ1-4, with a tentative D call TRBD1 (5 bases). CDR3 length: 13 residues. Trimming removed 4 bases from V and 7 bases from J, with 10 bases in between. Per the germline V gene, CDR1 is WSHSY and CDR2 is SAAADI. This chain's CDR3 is CASSGQGREKLFF. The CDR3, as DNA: TGCGCCAGCAGTGGGCAGGGACGTGAAAAACTGTTTTTT.

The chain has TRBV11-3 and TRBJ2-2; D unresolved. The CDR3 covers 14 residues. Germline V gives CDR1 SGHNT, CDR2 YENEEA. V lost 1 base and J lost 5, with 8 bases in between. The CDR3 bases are TGTGCCAGCAGCTTAGGCTTCCAGACCGGGGAGCTGTTTTTT. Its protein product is CASSLGFQTGELFF.

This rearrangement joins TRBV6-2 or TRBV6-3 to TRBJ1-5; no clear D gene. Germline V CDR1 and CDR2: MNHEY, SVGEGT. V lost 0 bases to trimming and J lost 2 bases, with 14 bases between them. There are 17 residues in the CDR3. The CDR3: CASSYSSRGFGNQPQHF. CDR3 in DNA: TGTGCCAGCAGTTACTCGAGTCGGGGTTTCGGCAATCAGCCCCAGCATTTT.

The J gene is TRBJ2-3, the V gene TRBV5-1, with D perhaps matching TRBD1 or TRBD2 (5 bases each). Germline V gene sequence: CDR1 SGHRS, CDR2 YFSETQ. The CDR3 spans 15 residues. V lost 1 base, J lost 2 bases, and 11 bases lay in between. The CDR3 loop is CASSLFGGYTDTQYF. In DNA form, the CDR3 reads TGCGCCAGCAGCTTGTTTGGGGGATACACAGATACGCAGTATTTT.

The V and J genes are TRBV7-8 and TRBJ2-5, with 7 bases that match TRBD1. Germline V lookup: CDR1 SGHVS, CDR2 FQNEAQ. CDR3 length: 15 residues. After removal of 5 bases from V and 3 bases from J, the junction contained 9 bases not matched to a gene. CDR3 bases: TGTGCCAGCAGCCTCCGGGACAGTCTAAAAGAGACCCAGTACTTC. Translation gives CASSLRDSLKETQYF.

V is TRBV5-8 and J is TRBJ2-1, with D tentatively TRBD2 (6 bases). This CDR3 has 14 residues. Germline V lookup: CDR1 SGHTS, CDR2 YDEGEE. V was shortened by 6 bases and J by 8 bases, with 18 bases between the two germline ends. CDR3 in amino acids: CASTRDSRVYEQFF. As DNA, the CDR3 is TGTGCCAGCACACGGGACTCCCGTGTATATGAGCAGTTCTTC.

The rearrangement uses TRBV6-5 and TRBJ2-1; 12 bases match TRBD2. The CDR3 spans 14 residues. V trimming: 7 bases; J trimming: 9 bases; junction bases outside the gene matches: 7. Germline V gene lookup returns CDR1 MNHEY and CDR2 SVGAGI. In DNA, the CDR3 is TGTGCCAGCAAAACTGGACTAGCGGGGTCTGAGCAGTTCTTC. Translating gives CASKTGLAGSEQFF.

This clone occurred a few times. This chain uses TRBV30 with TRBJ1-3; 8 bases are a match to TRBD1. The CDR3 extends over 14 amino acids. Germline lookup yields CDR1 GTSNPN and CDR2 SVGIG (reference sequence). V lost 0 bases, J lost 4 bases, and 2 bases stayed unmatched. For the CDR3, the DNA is TGTGCCTGGAGTGTGGGACAGGCCGGAAACACCATATATTTT. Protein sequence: CAWSVGQAGNTIYF. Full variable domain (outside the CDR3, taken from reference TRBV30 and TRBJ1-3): SQTIHQWPATLVQPVGSPLSLECTVEGTSNPNLYWYRQAAGRGLQLLFYSVGIGQISSEVPQNLSASRPQDRQFILSSKKLLLSDSGFYLCAWSVGQAGNTIYFGEGSWLTVV.

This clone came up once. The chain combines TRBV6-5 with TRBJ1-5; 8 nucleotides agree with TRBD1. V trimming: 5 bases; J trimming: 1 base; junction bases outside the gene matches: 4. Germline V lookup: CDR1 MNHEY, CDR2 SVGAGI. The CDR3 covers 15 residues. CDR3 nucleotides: TGTGCCAGCAGTAAGGACAGGGCGAGCAATCAGCCCCAGCATTTT. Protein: CASSKDRASNQPQHF.

The CDR3 loop is CASSRQGLGEQYV. The CDR3 DNA reads TGTGCCAGCAGTCGACAGGGTTTGGGGGAGCAGTACGTC. The chain carries TRBV2 and TRBJ2-7; 7 bases map to TRBD1. Trimming removed 5 bases from V and 7 bases from J; junction bases left unmatched: 8. The CDR3 has 13 amino acids. The V gene's germline CDR1 is SNHLY and CDR2 FYNNEI.

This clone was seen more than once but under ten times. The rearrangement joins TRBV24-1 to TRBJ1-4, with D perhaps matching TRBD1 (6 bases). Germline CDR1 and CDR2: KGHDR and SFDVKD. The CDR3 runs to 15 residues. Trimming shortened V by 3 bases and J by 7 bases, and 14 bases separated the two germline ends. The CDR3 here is CATSDPGTMGEKLFF. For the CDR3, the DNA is TGTGCCACCAGTGATCCGGGGACAATGGGTGAAAAACTGTTTTTT.

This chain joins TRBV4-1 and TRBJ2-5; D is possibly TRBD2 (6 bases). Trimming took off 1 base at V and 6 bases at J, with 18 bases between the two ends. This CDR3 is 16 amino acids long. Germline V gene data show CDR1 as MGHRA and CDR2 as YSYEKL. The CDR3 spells CASSQGGSEGIKTQYF. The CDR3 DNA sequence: TGCGCCAGCAGCCAAGGGGGATCGGAGGGGATAAAGACCCAGTACTTC.

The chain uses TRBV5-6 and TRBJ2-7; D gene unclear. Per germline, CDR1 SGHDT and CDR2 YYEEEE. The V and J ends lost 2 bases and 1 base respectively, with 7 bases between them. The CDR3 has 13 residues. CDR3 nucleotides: TGTGCCAGCAGCTTAACTTTTTCCTACGAGCAGTACGTC. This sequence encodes CASSLTFSYEQYV.

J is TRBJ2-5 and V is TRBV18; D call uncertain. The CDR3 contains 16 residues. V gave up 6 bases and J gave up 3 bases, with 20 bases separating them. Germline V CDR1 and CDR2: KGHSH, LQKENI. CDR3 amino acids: CASSQNHDRAEETQYF. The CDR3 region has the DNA TGTGCCAGCTCTCAAAACCACGATCGCGCTGAAGAGACCCAGTACTTC. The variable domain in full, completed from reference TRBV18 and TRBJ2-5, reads NAGVMQNPRHLVRRRGQEARLRCSPMKGHSHVYWYRQLPEEGLKFMVYLQKENIIDESGMPKERFSAEFPKEGPSILRIQQVVRGDSAAYFCASSQNHDRAEETQYFGPGTRLLVL.

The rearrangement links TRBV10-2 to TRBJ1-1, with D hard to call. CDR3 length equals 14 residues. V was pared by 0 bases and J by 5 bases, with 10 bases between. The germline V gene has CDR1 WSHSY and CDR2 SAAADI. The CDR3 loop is CASSESGRLTEAFF. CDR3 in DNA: TGCGCCAGCAGTGAGTCGGGCAGGTTGACTGAAGCTTTCTTT.

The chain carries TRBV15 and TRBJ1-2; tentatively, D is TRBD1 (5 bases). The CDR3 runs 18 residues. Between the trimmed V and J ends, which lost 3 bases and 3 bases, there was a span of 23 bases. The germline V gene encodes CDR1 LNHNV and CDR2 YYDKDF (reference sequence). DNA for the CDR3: TGTGCCACCAGCAGCCACTTCACCCAAATCCGGGACCACTATGGCTACACCTTC. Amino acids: CATSSHFTQIRDHYGYTF.

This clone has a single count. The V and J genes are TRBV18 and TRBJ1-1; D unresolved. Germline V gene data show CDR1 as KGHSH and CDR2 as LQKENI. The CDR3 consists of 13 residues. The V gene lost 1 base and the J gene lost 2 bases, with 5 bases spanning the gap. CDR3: CASSPRHNTEAFF. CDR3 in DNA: TGTGCCAGCTCACCACGACATAACACTGAAGCTTTCTTT. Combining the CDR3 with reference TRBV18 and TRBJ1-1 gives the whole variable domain NAGVMQNPRHLVRRRGQEARLRCSPMKGHSHVYWYRQLPEEGLKFMVYLQKENIIDESGMPKERFSAEFPKEGPSILRIQQVVRGDSAAYFCASSPRHNTEAFFGQGTRLTVV.

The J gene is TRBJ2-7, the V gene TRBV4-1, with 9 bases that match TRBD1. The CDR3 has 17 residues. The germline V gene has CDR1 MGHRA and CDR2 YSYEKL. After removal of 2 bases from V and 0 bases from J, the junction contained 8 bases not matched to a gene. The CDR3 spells CASSQPPGQGFSYEQYV. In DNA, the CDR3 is TGCGCCAGCAGCCAACCACCGGGACAGGGTTTCTCCTACGAGCAGTACGTC.

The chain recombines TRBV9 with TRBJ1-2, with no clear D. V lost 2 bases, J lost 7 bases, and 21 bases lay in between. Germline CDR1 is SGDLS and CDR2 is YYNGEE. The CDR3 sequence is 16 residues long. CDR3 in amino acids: CASSVAGRTPGTGYTF. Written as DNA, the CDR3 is TGTGCCAGCAGCGTTGCCGGTCGAACCCCCGGAACTGGCTACACCTTC.

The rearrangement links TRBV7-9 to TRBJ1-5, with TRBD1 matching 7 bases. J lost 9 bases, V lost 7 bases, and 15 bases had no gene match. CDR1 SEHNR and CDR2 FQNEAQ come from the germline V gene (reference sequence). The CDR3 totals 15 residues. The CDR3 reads CASNLGSQGDGPQHF. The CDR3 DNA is TGTGCCAGCAATCTAGGGTCCCAGGGGGATGGGCCCCAGCATTTT.

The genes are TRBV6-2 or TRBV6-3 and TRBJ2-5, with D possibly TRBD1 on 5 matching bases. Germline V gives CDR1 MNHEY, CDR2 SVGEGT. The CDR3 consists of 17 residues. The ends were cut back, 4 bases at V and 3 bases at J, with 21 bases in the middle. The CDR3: CASSLTGPRTPKETQYF. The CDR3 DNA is TGTGCCAGCAGTTTAACGGGTCCGCGGACACCTAAAGAGACCCAGTACTTC.

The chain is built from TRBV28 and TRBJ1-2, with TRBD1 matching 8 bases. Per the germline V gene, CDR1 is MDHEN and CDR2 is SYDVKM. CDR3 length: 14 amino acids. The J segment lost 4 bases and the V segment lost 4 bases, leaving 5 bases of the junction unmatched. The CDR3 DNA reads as TGTGCCAGCAGTTCCAACAGGGGGATCTATGGCTACACCTTC. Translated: CASSSNRGIYGYTF.